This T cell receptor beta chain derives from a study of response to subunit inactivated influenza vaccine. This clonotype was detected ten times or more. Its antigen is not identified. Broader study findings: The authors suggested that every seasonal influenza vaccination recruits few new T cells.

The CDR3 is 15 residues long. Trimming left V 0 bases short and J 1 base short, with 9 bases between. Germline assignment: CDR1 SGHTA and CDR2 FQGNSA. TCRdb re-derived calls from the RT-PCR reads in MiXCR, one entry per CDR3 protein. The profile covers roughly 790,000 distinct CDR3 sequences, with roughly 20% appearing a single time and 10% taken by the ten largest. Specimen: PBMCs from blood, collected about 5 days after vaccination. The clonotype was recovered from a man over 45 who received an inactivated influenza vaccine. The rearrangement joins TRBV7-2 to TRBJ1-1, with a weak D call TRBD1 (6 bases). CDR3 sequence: CASSLAGTQNTEAFF. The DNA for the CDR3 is TGTGCCAGCAGCTTAGCGGGGACACAGAACACTGAAGCTTTCTTT.